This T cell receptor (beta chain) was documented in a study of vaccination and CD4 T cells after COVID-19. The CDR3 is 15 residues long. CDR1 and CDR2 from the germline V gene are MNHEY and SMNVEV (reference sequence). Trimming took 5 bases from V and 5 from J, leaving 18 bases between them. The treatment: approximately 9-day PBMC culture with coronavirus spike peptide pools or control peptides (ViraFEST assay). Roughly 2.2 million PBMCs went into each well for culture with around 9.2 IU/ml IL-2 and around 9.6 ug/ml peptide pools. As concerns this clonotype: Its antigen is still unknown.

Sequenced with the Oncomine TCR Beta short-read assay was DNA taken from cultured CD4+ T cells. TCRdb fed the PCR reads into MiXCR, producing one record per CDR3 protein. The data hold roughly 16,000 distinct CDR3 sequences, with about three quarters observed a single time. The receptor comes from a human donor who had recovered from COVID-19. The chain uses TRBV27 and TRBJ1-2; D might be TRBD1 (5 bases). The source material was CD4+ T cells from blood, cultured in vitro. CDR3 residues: CASSLLEGIGYGYTF. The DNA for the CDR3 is TGTGCCAGCAGTCTCCTCGAGGGGATAGGGTATGGCTACACCTTC.